Only one count was recorded for the clone carrying this T cell receptor (beta chain). Its antigen remains unidentified. J lost 4 bases, V lost 6 bases, and 3 bases had no gene match. This CDR3 comprises 15 residues. The data originate from a study of post-analysis software for immune sequencing data. Study-level findings and limits: Five TRBV segments appeared more often in patients than in controls, and TRBV5-6, TRBV5-1 and TRBV20-1 were among these. Under the F measure, samples that were prepared in one batch clustered strongly together.

Libraries were made from TCR beta cDNA, and they carried unique molecular identifiers. TCRdb re-called the PCR reads with MiXCR, one entry per CDR3 protein. The data show 450,000 to 700,000 distinct CDR3 sequences, about 40% seen once. The sample consisted of blood. The sequence came from a girl aged 5-17 years with multiple sclerosis. The chain recombines TRBV12-3 or TRBV12-4 with TRBJ2-1; 13 bases align to TRBD2. The CDR3 is CASRGGLAGYNEQFF. The DNA for the CDR3 is TGTGCCAGCAGGGGGGGACTAGCGGGGTACAATGAGCAGTTCTTC.